The clone carrying this T cell receptor (beta chain) was detected only a few times. The data were taken from a study of T-cell reconstitution after alpha-beta-depleted transplantation in children. The CDR3 is made up of 14 amino acids. Trimming stripped 4 bases from V and 5 bases from J, with 12 bases between. Germline CDR1 and CDR2: SEHNR and FQNEAQ (reference sequence). This sample's TCRbeta library carried unique molecular identifier barcodes. TCRdb re-analysed the PCR reads in MiXCR, keeping a single row per CDR3 protein. The table has 600,000 to 700,000 distinct CDR3 sequences, over 15% seen once.

This specimen consisted of PBMCs from the stem cell graft donor, obtained from the stem cell graft. The receptor's source is a human donor who donated a stem cell graft to a child with acute myeloid leukemia. The rearrangement links TRBV7-9 to TRBJ2-1; weak D call: TRBD1 (6 bases). The CDR3 sequence: CASSSTNRDNEQFF. The CDR3 region has the DNA TGTGCCAGCAGCTCGACCAACAGGGACAATGAGCAGTTCTTC.